The 16 T cell receptor beta chains below all came from one sample that was sequenced in a study of T cells in localized non-small cell lung cancer. This table comes from immunoSEQ multiplex PCR, and its TCRdb copy is limited to in-frame clones, with some not included. The repertoire includes tens of thousands of clones, approximately 90% of them detected once, and about 2.3% sits in the top ten. The material sequenced was PBMCs, taken before any cancer treatment. The origin of the receptors is a man aged 40 to 75 with stage II lung adenocarcinoma.

The gene calls are TRBV19 and TRBJ2-5; TRBD1 aligns across 10 bases. The CDR3 is 16 residues long. The trim removed 5 bases at V and 4 bases at J, leaving 10 bases unmatched. From germline, CDR1 is LNHDA and CDR2 SQIVND (reference sequence). The CDR3 nucleotides read TGTGCCAGTAGTCGCTTAGCCGGGACAGGGGTAGAGACCCAGTACTTC. Its protein is CASSRLAGTGVETQYF.

The chain has TRBV7-3 and TRBJ2-7, with TRBD2 identical over 7 bases. The junction had 3 bases not matched to a gene; V was cut back by 3 bases and J by 4 bases. The CDR3 contains 13 residues. Germline V gene sequence: CDR1 SGHTA, CDR2 FQGTGA. Here the CDR3 reads CASSFQGGYEQYF. In DNA form, the CDR3 reads TGTGCCAGCAGCTTCCAGGGAGGGTACGAGCAGTACTTC.

The chain has TRBV7-2 and TRBJ2-4; 7 bases line up with TRBD1. The J segment lost 6 bases and the V segment lost 4 bases, leaving 12 bases of the junction unmatched. Germline V lookup: CDR1 SGHTA, CDR2 FQGNSA. The CDR3 extends over 16 amino acids. In nucleotides, the CDR3 is TGTGCCAGCAGCTCTCGGGACAGTCTGGGCTCAAACATTCAGTACTTC. Translated: CASSSRDSLGSNIQYF.

The DNA for the CDR3 is TGTGCCAGCAGCCGCCTAGCAGGTTTCGATGAGCAGTTCTTC. Amino acids: CASSRLAGFDEQFF. The V call is TRBV7-9, the J call TRBJ2-1; D may be TRBD2 (5 bases). The CDR3 extends over 14 amino acids. CDR1 and CDR2 (germline): SEHNR, FQNEAQ (reference sequence). Trimming left V 5 bases short and J 8 bases short, with 16 bases between.

The chain links TRBV7-3 to TRBJ2-1, with unresolved D. This CDR3 has 13 residues. Germline V CDR1 and CDR2: SGHTA, FQGTGA. The V gene lost 1 base and the J gene lost 8 bases, with 9 bases spanning the gap. The CDR3 coding sequence is TGTGCCAGCAGCTTAATTTCCGGAGATGAGCAGTTCTTC. Translated: CASSLISGDEQFF. The full variable domain, completed using reference TRBV7-3 and TRBJ2-1, is GAGVSQTPSNKVTEKGKYVELRCDPISGHTALYWYRQSLGQGPEFLIYFQGTGAADDSGLPNDRFFAVRPEGSVSTLKIQRTERGDSAVYLCASSLISGDEQFFGPGTRLTVL.

The chain carries TRBV5-4 and TRBJ2-3; possible D gene TRBD1, 6 bases. The CDR3 totals 13 residues. Germline V lookup: CDR1 SGHNT, CDR2 YYREEE (reference sequence). V was shortened by 2 bases and J by 3 bases, with 7 bases between the two germline ends. CDR3 region: CASSLQGTDTQYF. The CDR3 DNA follows: TGTGCCAGCAGCTTACAGGGAACAGATACGCAGTATTTT.

The chain employs TRBV5-1 and TRBJ2-5, with TRBD1 matching over 8 bases. Germline V gene sequence: CDR1 SGHRS, CDR2 YFSETQ. The CDR3 extends over 16 amino acids. Trimming cost V 2 bases and J 5 bases; bases outside gene matches: 11. The CDR3 coding sequence is TGCGCCAGCAGCTTAGGGAAAGGACAGGGTCGGGAGACCCAGTACTTC. Translated, it gives CASSLGKGQGRETQYF.

This rearrangement joins TRBV12-5 to TRBJ2-1; D possibly corresponds to TRBD1 (6 bases). Germline V CDR1 and CDR2: LGHNT, FRNRAP. V lost 4 bases and J lost 0, with 16 bases in between. The CDR3 is made up of 17 amino acids. CDR3 coding DNA: TGTGCTAGTGGTTCCCATTTTCAGGGGAGCTCCTACAATGAGCAGTTCTTC. Translated, it gives CASGSHFQGSSYNEQFF. Filled out from reference TRBV12-5 and TRBJ2-1, the complete variable domain reads DARVTQTPRHKVTEMGQEVTMRCQPILGHNTVFWYRQTMMQGLELLAYFRNRAPLDDSGMPKDRFSAEMPDATLATLKIQPSEPRDSAVYFCASGSHFQGSSYNEQFFGPGTRLTVL.

The rearrangement joins TRBV4-2 to TRBJ1-6; the D is unclear. The CDR3 covers 17 residues. Between the trimmed V and J ends, which lost 0 bases and 7 bases, there was a span of 16 bases. CDR1 is LGHNA and CDR2 is YNFKEQ in the germline V gene. The CDR3 DNA reads TGTGCCAGCAGCCAAGAGTCTAGACACCGAGGGAATTCACCCCTCCACTTT. Translated, it gives CASSQESRHRGNSPLHF.

This chain connects TRBV5-1 to TRBJ1-1, with D possibly being TRBD1 (5 bases). The germline V gene encodes CDR1 SGHRS and CDR2 YFSETQ. This CDR3 is 13 amino acids long. V was cut by 2 bases and J by 3 bases, with 8 bases left in between. The CDR3, as DNA: TGCGCCAGCAGCTTAATGACAGACACTGAAGCTTTCTTT. Amino acids: CASSLMTDTEAFF.

V usage is TRBV6-5 and J usage is TRBJ1-1; the D is unclear. The germline CDR1 and CDR2 sequences are MNHEY and SVGAGI. V was cut by 4 bases and J by 1 base, with 16 bases left in between. The CDR3 covers 16 residues. The CDR3, as DNA: TGTGCCAGCAGTTCCCTCGAAGGACCGACGAACACTGAAGCTTTCTTT. Translated: CASSSLEGPTNTEAFF.

This chain joins TRBV19 and TRBJ1-2; 10 bases match TRBD1. Germline CDR1 and CDR2: LNHDA and SQIVND (reference sequence). The CDR3 runs 14 residues. Losses at the gene ends were 6 bases for V and 6 bases for J; bases not matched to a gene: 7. CDR3 nucleotides: TGTGCCAGTAGCAAGACCGGGACAGGGGATGGCTACACCTTC. This translates into CASSKTGTGDGYTF.

The chain has TRBV2 and TRBJ1-2; D unresolved. CDR1 is SNHLY, CDR2 FYNNEI, per germline. The V end was cut by 4 bases, the J end by 0 bases, with 9 bases between. This CDR3 comprises 14 residues. The CDR3 DNA follows: TGTGCCAGCAGTGGGGCAGGATCTAACTATGGCTACACCTTC. As protein: CASSGAGSNYGYTF.

The chain recombines TRBV5-1 with TRBJ2-1; a possible D gene is TRBD1 (6 bases). The germline V and J ends were trimmed by 0 bases and 8 bases, with 15 bases remaining between them. The CDR3 is 15 amino acids. In germline, CDR1 is SGHRS, CDR2 YFSETQ. The CDR3 spells CASSLGGLGAHEQFF. CDR3 nucleotides: TGCGCCAGCAGCTTGGGAGGTTTGGGGGCGCATGAGCAGTTCTTC.

J is TRBJ1-4 and V is TRBV28; weak D call: TRBD1 (6 bases). The germline CDR1 and CDR2 sequences are MDHEN and SYDVKM. Trimming cost V 3 bases and J 3 bases, with 17 bases left between them. This CDR3 contains 17 residues. The CDR3 DNA sequence: TGTGCCAGCAGTTTGTTGCGGGGGGCGGGTGCTAATGAAAAACTGTTTTTT. Protein product: CASSLLRGAGANEKLFF.

The rearrangement uses TRBV27 and TRBJ2-1; D gene ambiguous. The germline V gene has CDR1 MNHEY and CDR2 SMNVEV (reference sequence). The CDR3 extends over 13 amino acids. V dropped 2 bases and J dropped 7 bases, with 9 bases sitting between them. The CDR3 DNA reads as TGTGCCAGCAGTTTAAATGTGGGGAATGAGCAGTTCTTC. This gives the protein CASSLNVGNEQFF.